Listed below are T cell receptor beta chains from one sample, sequenced in a study of cytomegalovirus exposure and HLA in healthy donors. Produced via immunoSEQ multiplex PCR; TCRdb's table is partial and in-frame only. Counted here are roughly 150,000 clones, approximately 86% occurring once; the ten biggest clones make up under 8%. The material sequenced was PBMCs. Source of these receptors: a woman in her forties or fifties in good health and CMV-seropositive. CDR3s include the opening cysteine and the closing phenylalanine or tryptophan. D genes are given only for firm matches. A row's size may be missing; if present it is once, few, many or a size class.

TRBJ2-1 NA NA TRBV2 TGTGCCAGCAGAGCCCAGGGCCTAAGCTCCTACAATGAGCAGTTCTTC CASRAQGLSSYNEQFF
TRBJ2-4 TRBD2 NA TRBV7-9 TGTTCCAGCAGCTTATCCGGGACTAGACAGTACTTC CSSSLSGTRQYF
TRBJ2-7 TRBD2 NA TRBV7-2 TGTGCCAGCAGCTTAATGGGGGGACTAGCGGCGCCTAGCTCCTACGAGCAGTACTTC CASSLMGGLAAPSSYEQYF
TRBJ2-2 NA once TRBV7-2 TGTGCCAGCAGCAGACAAGGGAACACCGGGGAGCTGTTTTTT CASSRQGNTGELFF
TRBJ2-3 TRBD2 NA TRBV7-8 TGTGCCAGCAGCTTAGTGGCTAGCGGGGGTGCAGATACGCAGTATTTT CASSLVASGGADTQYF
TRBJ2-1 NA NA TRBV5-1 TGCGCCAGCAGCTTAACTAGCAGGTACAATGAGCAGTTCTTC CASSLTSRYNEQFF
TRBJ2-7 NA NA TRBV19 TGTGCCAGGGGGGGGAGGGACAGGATCTCCTACGAGCAGTACTTC CARGGRDRISYEQYF
TRBJ2-1 NA NA TRBV7-9 TGTTCCAGCAGCTTAGGTAGCAATGAGCAGTTCTTC CSSSLGSNEQFF
TRBJ2-3 NA NA TRBV10-3 TGTGCCATCAGCAGTGGGGGGGCGGGAGATACGCAGTATTTT CAISSGGAGDTQYF
TRBJ1-2 NA few TRBV19 TGTGCCACCCCAGGGCGTCTGGGAGGCTACACCTTC CATPGRLGGYTF
TRBJ2-3 TRBD2 NA TRBV30 TGTGCCTGGACAGTCGGGGGGTCCACAGATACGCAGTATTTT CAWTVGGSTDTQYF
TRBJ1-2 TRBD1 NA TRBV5-6 TGTGCCAGCAGCCCCGGGACAGGGGGCGACGGCTACACCTTC CASSPGTGGDGYTF
TRBJ2-7 TRBD1 NA TRBV7-8 TGTGCCAGCAGCTGGGGACAGGTGTTCTACGAGCAGTACTTC CASSWGQVFYEQYF
TRBJ1-6 NA NA TRBV18 TGTGCCAGCTCACCGAAACATGGTTCACCCCTCCACTTT CASSPKHGSPLHF
TRBJ2-7 NA NA TRBV27 TGTGCCAGCAGACCCTCTGGCAGTGGCTACGAGCAGTACTTC CASRPSGSGYEQYF
TRBJ1-2 TRBD1 NA TRBV5-1 TGCGCCAGCAGCCCGCGACAGGGTACATTGGGTGGCTACACCTTC CASSPRQGTLGGYTF
TRBJ1-5 NA NA TRBV19 TGTGCCAGTAGCCCCGACCCGCGGCCGGTGAGCAATCAGCCCCAGCATTTT CASSPDPRPVSNQPQHF
TRBJ2-7 NA NA TRBV6-6 TGTGCCAGCAGTTACTCCCAGGGATCCTACGAGCAGTACTTC CASSYSQGSYEQYF
TRBJ1-1 NA NA TRBV4-2 TGTGCCAGCAGCCAAAATGTACCAGGGAAGAACACTGAAGCTTTCTTT CASSQNVPGKNTEAFF
TRBJ2-1 NA NA TRBV4-1 TGCGCCAGCAGCCAAGATCGTGGGGCAGGACGGTACAATGAGCAGTTCTTC CASSQDRGAGRYNEQFF
TRBJ2-7 TRBD1 NA TRBV7-9 TGTGCCAGCAGCTTAGCGGAAGGGGGCCCACCCCACGAGCAGTACTTC CASSLAEGGPPHEQYF
TRBJ1-5 TRBD1 NA TRBV6-6 TGTGCCAGCATGGGGACAGGCAATCAGCCCCAGCATTTT CASMGTGNQPQHF
TRBJ1-3 NA NA TRBV18 TGTGCCAGCTCACCGACACGGGAGCTAAACACCATATATTTT CASSPTRELNTIYF
TRBJ2-4 TRBD1 NA TRBV6-5 TGTGCCAGCAGTGACGGGACAGGGTACATTCAGTACTTC CASSDGTGYIQYF
TRBJ2-3 NA once TRBV7-9 TGTGCCAGCAGTGGCGGGATTTGGACAGATACGCAGTATTTT CASSGGIWTDTQYF
TRBJ2-1 NA once TRBV28 TGTGCCAGCAGTTTTCAGGGGTCCTACAATGAGCAGTTCTTC CASSFQGSYNEQFF
TRBJ2-2 TRBD1 NA TRBV29-1 TGCAGCGTCCCGGGACAGGGATTCCCCGGGGAGCTGTTTTTT CSVPGQGFPGELFF
TRBJ2-3 TRBD2 NA TRBV7-2 TGTGCCAGCAGCTTAGATTCACGCGCGGTTAGCGGGGGGCATACGCAGTATTTT CASSLDSRAVSGGHTQYF
TRBJ1-2 NA NA TRBV18 TGTGCCAGCTCACCAATTAACAGTGGAGAGGGCTATGGCTACACCTTC CASSPINSGEGYGYTF
TRBJ2-3 NA NA TRBV2 TGTGCCAGCAGTGCAGGGATCGATTATGATACGCAGTATTTT CASSAGIDYDTQYF
TRBJ1-5 TRBD1 few TRBV12-5 TGTGCTAGTGGTTTAATAGTCACAGGGGATAATCAGCCCCAGCATTTT CASGLIVTGDNQPQHF
TRBJ2-3 NA few TRBV6-5 TGTGCCAGCAGTTCTCTAGCCGGGGGTACGCAGTATTTT CASSSLAGGTQYF
TRBJ2-1 TRBD2 NA TRBV30 TGTGCCTGGAGTGACGATGAGGGACTAGCGGGGGTAAGCTCCTACAATGAGCAGTTCTTC CAWSDDEGLAGVSSYNEQFF
TRBJ1-3 TRBD1 NA TRBV27 TGTGCCAGCAGTGTAGGGACAGGGGCTGGAAACACCATATATTTT CASSVGTGAGNTIYF
TRBJ2-7 NA NA TRBV21-1 TGTGCCAGCAGCAAGGAACTAGCGGGGGACCAACCCTACGAGCAGTACTTC CASSKELAGDQPYEQYF
TRBJ1-4 NA once TRBV18 TGTGCCAGCTCACCACTGGGGCCAGGGGAAGATGAAAAACTGTTTTTT CASSPLGPGEDEKLFF
TRBJ1-1 NA NA TRBV5-5 TGTGCCAGCAGCTTAAACCCAGGGTGGACTGAAGCTTTCTTT CASSLNPGWTEAFF
TRBJ2-1 NA NA TRBV15 TGTGCCACCAGAAAAAGAGGTGAGCAGTTCTTC CATRKRGEQFF
TRBJ2-7 TRBD2 NA TRBV19 TGTGCCAGCAGTGCGGGGGGCGAGCAGTACTTC CASSAGGEQYF
TRBJ2-1 NA NA TRBV25-1 TGTGCCAGCAGTGACCGGTCTCGAGGGCAGTTCTTC CASSDRSRGQFF
TRBJ2-5 NA NA TRBV7-9 TGTGCCAGCACCCTTTCGGGGTCGGGGGAGACCCAGTACTTC CASTLSGSGETQYF
TRBJ2-6 TRBD1 NA TRBV6-6 TGTGCCAGCAGGGCACAGGGGACTGGGGCCAACGTCCTGACTTTC CASRAQGTGANVLTF
TRBJ1-3 NA NA TRBV7-2 TGTGCCAGCAGCTTAGGGGGGGGCTCTGGAAACACCATATATTTT CASSLGGGSGNTIYF
TRBJ2-2 NA NA TRBV30 TGTGCCGTGGTTCTCGGGGGGCGGGTGGCCGGGGAGCTGTTTTTT CAVVLGGRVAGELFF
TRBJ2-3 NA NA TRBV6-1 TGTGCCAGCAAAGGGGGTAGGGATACGCAGTATTTT CASKGGRDTQYF
TRBJ1-3 NA NA TRBV11-2 TGTGCCAGCAGCTTAGAATATGGCAGAATCTCTGGAAACACCATATATTTT CASSLEYGRISGNTIYF
TRBJ1-2 NA few TRBV6-5 TGTGCCAGCAGTTTTGCCCATAGGGGCTTTGGCGGCTACACCTTC CASSFAHRGFGGYTF
TRBJ2-7 NA NA TRBV7-9 TGTGCCAGCAGCTCCCAGGGGAGGGGCTCCTCCTACGAGCAGTACTTC CASSSQGRGSSYEQYF
TRBJ1-2 TRBD1 NA TRBV4-3 TGCGCCAGCAGCCAAGTAGGGGACAGGGGCCTATATGGCTACACCTTC CASSQVGDRGLYGYTF
TRBJ1-2 TRBD1 once TRBV5-4 TGTGCCAGCAGCTTGGCCTTAGGACAGGGGGACTATGGCTACACCTTC CASSLALGQGDYGYTF
TRBJ2-1 TRBD2 few TRBV25-1 TGTGCCAGCAGTGATGGCGGGAGCTCCTACAATGAGCAGTTCTTC CASSDGGSSYNEQFF
TRBJ2-4 TRBD2 NA TRBV6-1 TGTGCCAGCAGCGCTACTAGCGGGGGGCTAAACATTCAGTACTTC CASSATSGGLNIQYF
TRBJ2-6 TRBD1 NA TRBV19 TGTGCCAGTAGTACACCGGGACAGCTTTCTGGGGCCAACGTCCTGACTTTC CASSTPGQLSGANVLTF
TRBJ2-7 TRBD2 NA TRBV5-1 TGCGCCAGCAGCTTGGAGTTTCAGGGAGGGAACGAGCAGTACTTC CASSLEFQGGNEQYF
TRBJ1-5 NA NA TRBV28 TGTGCCAGCAGTTTTTTTCGTCAGCCCCAGCATTTT CASSFFRQPQHF
TRBJ2-1 TRBD1 NA TRBV7-2 TGTGCCAGCAGCCTACAGGGGGCTATCTACAATGAGCAGTTCTTC CASSLQGAIYNEQFF
TRBJ2-3 TRBD2 NA TRBV10-1 TGCGCCAGCAGTGTGACTAGCCGAAAGTCAGATACGCAGTATTTT CASSVTSRKSDTQYF
TRBJ1-6 TRBD1 NA TRBV9 TGTGCCAGCAGCCTCACATTGAAGACAGGGGATTCACCCCTCCACTTT CASSLTLKTGDSPLHF
TRBJ1-1 NA NA TRBV6-4 TGTGCCAGCAGTGACGAGATGAACACTGAAGCTTTCTTT CASSDEMNTEAFF
TRBJ2-1 NA NA TRBV14 TGTGCCAGCACTGCGGGGACCCTTTACAATGAGCAGTTCTTC CASTAGTLYNEQFF